This T cell receptor (beta chain) is drawn from a study of blood T cell repertoires in COVID-19. This clone has more than one count but fewer than ten. TCRdb keeps only in-frame clones here, not all; method: immunoSEQ multiplex PCR. The sample holds about 26,000 clones, around 92% seen once. Looked up from germline, CDR1 is SEHNR and CDR2 is FQNEAQ (reference sequence). With 5 bases removed from V and 5 bases from J, the gap between germline ends came to 18 bases. The length of the CDR3 is 16 residues. This clonotype originated in a human donor in a cohort sampled during active COVID-19. The sample comprised peripheral blood. This chain joins TRBV7-9 and TRBJ1-4, with D uncertain. The CDR3 bases are TGTGCCAGCAGCCGAATCCCTAGACGGCCGAATGAAAAACTGTTTTTT. It translates to CASSRIPRRPNEKLFF.